This TCR beta chain was profiled in a study of T-cell memory formation after mild COVID-19 (TCRdb year 2021). A note on the overall study: TCR sequence clusters from the two donors were found to be largely donor specific. In a couple of donors, T-cell clones that expanded and contracted after mild COVID-19 were tracked by sequencing TCRalpha and TCRbeta repertoires over time. Two young, previously healthy adult volunteers made up the cohort, one male and one female. Study-wide findings and limitations: SARS-CoV-2 specificity was not confirmed for the second-wave clones peaking on day 37. Contracting CD4+ clones appeared mostly in the CM and EM memory subsets, whereas CD8+ clones were enriched in EMRA. Only a couple of mild cases were covered in the study, and larger cohorts including severe cases with pre-infection samples were considered necessary. From day 15 to 85, contracting clones showed balanced CD4/CD8 phenotypes, whereas a second wave of clones that expanded from day 15 to 37 leaned towards CD4+. The detection of some responding clones in pre-infection memory suggests that pre-existing cross-reactive memory T cells joined the SARS-CoV-2 response.

For sequencing, an Illumina NovaSeq 6000 was employed. TCRalpha and TCRbeta cDNA libraries were built by 5'RACE with constant-segment primers, adding sample barcodes and unique molecular identifiers. RNA was extracted from every sample with Trizol reagent. Libraries were amplified in two PCR steps, with a second sample barcode and Illumina TruSeq adapters added in the second step. Sequencing of libraries was performed on an Illumina NovaSeq with 2 x 150 bp paired-end reads. The authors' analysis ran thus. Demultiplexing of reads and collapsing into UMI-guided consensus sequences were performed with migec v1.2.7. Using mixcr v2.1.11, the UMI consensuses were aligned to TRA and TRB V and J templates and assembled into clonotypes. Expanded or contracted clonotypes were those called significant by both edgeR and NoisET, with noise models trained on biological replicates. For edgeR calls, the thresholds were a false discovery rate-adjusted p below 0.01 and a log2 fold-change of 1. As an exploratory analysis of dynamics, PCA with hierarchical clustering was applied to max-normalized trajectories of the 1000 most abundant clonotypes. The CD4 or CD8 phenotype of responding clones was assigned using the separately sequenced CD4+ and CD8+ repertoires. The public reads were reprocessed in TCRdb via fastp at Q25 and MiXCR, keeping in-frame beta chains. Rows merge per CDR3 protein into single entries with the most common DNA and genes. These V and J calls rely on TCRdb rather than the paper's analysis. This sample comprises around 310,000 distinct CDR3 sequences, approximately 22% of them detected only once. 20% to 25% of the sample is held by the ten biggest clonotypes.

PBMCs were isolated by Ficoll-Paque density gradient centrifugation. The CDR3 measures 11 amino acids from cysteine to phenylalanine. Of the read, only the CDR3 DNA is kept; its 33 bases are in frame from base 1. V lost 5 bases and J lost 13 bases; the stretch between them is 13 bases long. The germline V gene (reference sequence) gives CDR1 as SGHKS and CDR2 as YYEKEE. Of note for this clonotype: No cognate antigen has been identified for it. Base qualities are not at hand, and no much larger clone is one base apart.

The specimen was PBMCs or a T cell subset sorted from them (not recorded which). The TCR comes from a man aged 18 to 29 who had mild COVID-19 (a few samples of this study predate the infection). The sample titles of this study are shuffled in the database, so cell type and time point are left out; the donor was told from shared clones. The receptor chain draws on TRBV5-5 and TRBJ2-1; the D segment could be TRBD2, given 5 matching bases. The DNA reads TGTGCCAGCAGGTCCGGGATAAGTCAGTTCTTC. Translated, this gives CASRSGISQFF.